One T cell receptor beta chain is described in this entry. This entry is derived from a study of blood T cell repertoires in COVID-19. Across the whole study: T cells, B-cell-depleted T cells, or PBMCs supplied cDNA or gDNA.

Some clones are missing from TCRdb's copy, which holds only in-frame ones; the method was immunoSEQ multiplex PCR. The sample shows fewer than 20,000 clones, approximately 91% of them seen only once. The clonotype comes from a man aged 35 to 55 with active COVID-19. The specimen was peripheral blood.

The CDR3 DNA is TGTGCCAGCAGTTACTCTATGAACACTGAAGCTTTCTTT. It encodes CASSYSMNTEAFF. The gene calls are TRBV6-6 and TRBJ1-1; D gene unclear. Per the germline V gene, CDR1 is MNHNY and CDR2 is SVGAGI (reference sequence). This CDR3 comprises 13 residues. Trimming removed 0 bases at V and 0 bases at J, with 2 bases between.